This paragraph reports one TCR beta chain. Its specificity is unknown. Distinct nucleotide sequences in the sample also encode this CDR3. This sample is part of a study of CD4 T cells in relation to SARS-CoV-2 and coronaviruses. Study-wide points: Samples before the pandemic and after infection were not matched within any donor. Memory recall responses, not primary responses primed in culture, are what the assay detects.

Uncultured naive and memory CD4+ T cells supplied DNA for deep TCR-beta sequencing. Here immunoSEQ multiplex PCR was the method, and the copy in TCRdb shows in-frame clones only, minus some. The sample holds 65,000 or so clones, about 90% seen once. Unexposed donor CD4+ T cells date from about 2011-2018, before the COVID-19 pandemic. Sequenced: memory CD4+ T cells from PBMCs. The TCR sequence derives from a human donor in good health.

In nucleotides, the CDR3 is TGTGCCAGCAGCCCGGACGGGGCTCAGCCCCAGCATTTT. Its protein is CASSPDGAQPQHF. The chain is built from TRBV3-1 (or the pseudogene TRBV3-2) and TRBJ1-5; TRBD1 is a possible D gene (5 bases). From germline, CDR1 is LGHDT and CDR2 YNNKEL (reference sequence). This CDR3 has 13 residues. Trimming took 4 bases from V and 6 from J, leaving 10 bases between them.